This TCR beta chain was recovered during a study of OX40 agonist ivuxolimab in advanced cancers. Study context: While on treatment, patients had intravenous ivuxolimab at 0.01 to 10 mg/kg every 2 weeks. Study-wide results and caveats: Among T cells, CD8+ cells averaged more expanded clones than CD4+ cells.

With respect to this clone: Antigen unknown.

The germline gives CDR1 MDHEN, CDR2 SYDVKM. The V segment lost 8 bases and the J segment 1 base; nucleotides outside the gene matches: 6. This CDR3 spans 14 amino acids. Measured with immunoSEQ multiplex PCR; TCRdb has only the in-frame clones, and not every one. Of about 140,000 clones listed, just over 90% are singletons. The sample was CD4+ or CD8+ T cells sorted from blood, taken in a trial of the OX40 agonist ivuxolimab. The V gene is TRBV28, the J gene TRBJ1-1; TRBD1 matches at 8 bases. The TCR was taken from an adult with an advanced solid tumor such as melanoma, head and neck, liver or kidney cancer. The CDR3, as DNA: TGTGCCAGCGGCTCAGGGGGCGCGAACACTGAAGCTTTCTTT. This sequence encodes CASGSGGANTEAFF.